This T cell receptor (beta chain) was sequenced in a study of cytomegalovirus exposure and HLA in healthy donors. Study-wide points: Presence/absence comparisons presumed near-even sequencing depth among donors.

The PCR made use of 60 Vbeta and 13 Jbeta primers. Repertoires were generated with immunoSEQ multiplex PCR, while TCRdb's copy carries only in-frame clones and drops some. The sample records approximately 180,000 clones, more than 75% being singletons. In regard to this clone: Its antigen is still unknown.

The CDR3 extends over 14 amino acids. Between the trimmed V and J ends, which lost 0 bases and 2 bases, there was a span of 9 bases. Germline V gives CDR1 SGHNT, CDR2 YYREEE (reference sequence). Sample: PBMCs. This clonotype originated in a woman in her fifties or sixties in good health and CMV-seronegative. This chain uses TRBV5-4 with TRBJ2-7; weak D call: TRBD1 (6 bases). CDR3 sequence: CASSLEQGAYEQYF. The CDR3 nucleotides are TGTGCCAGCAGCTTGGAACAGGGCGCCTACGAGCAGTACTTC.